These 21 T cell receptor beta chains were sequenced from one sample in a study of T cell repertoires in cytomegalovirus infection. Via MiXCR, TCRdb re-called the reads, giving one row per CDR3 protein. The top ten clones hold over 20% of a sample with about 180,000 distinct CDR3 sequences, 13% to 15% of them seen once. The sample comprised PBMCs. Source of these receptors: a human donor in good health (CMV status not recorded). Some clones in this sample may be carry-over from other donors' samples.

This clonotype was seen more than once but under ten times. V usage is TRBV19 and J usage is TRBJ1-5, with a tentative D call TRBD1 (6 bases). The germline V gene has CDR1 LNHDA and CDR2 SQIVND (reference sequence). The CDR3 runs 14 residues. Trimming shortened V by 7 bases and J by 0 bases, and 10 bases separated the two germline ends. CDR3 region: CASTQGNSNQPQHF. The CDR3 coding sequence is TGTGCCAGTACCCAGGGGAATAGCAATCAGCCCCAGCATTTT.

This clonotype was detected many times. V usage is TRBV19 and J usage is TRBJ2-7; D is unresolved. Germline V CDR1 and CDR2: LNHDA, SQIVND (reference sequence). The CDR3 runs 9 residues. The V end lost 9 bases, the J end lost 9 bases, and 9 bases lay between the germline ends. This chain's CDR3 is CARLLGQYF. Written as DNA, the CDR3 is TGTGCCAGACTTCTTGGGCAGTACTTC. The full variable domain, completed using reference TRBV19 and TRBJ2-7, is DGGITQSPKYLFRKEGQNVTLSCEQNLNHDAMYWYRQDPGQGLRLIYYSQIVNDFQKGDIAEGYSVSREKKESFPLTVTSAQKNPTAFYLCARLLGQYFGPGTRLTVT.

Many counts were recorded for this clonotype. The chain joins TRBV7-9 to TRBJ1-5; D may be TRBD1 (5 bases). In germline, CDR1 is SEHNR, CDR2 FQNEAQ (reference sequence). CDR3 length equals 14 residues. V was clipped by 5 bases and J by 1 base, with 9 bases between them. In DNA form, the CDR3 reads TGTGCCAGCAGCCGGGAGGGGAGCAATCAGCCCCAGCATTTT. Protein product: CASSREGSNQPQHF. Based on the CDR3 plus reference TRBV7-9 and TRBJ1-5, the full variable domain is DTGVSQNPRHKITKRGQNVTFRCDPISEHNRLYWYRQTLGQGPEFLTYFQNEAQLEKSRLLSDRFSAERPKGSFSTLEIQRTEQGDSAMYLCASSREGSNQPQHFGDGTRLSIL.

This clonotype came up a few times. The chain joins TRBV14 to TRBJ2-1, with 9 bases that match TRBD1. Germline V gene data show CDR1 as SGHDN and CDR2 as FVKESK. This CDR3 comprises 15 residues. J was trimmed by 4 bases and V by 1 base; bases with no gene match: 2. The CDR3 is CASSQAGTGYNEQFF. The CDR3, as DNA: TGTGCCAGCAGCCAAGCCGGGACAGGGTACAATGAGCAGTTCTTC.

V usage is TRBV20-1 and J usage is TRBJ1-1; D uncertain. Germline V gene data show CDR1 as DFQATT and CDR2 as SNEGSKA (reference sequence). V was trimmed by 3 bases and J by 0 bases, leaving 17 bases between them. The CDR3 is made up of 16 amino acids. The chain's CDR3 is CSASSMSAAVNTEAFF. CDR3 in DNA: TGCAGTGCTAGTTCAATGTCGGCCGCAGTGAACACTGAAGCTTTCTTT.

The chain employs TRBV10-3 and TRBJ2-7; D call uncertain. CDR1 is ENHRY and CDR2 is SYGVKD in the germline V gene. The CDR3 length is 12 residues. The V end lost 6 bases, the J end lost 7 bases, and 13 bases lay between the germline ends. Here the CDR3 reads CAISPVRLEQYF. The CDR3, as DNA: TGTGCCATCAGCCCCGTACGGCTAGAGCAGTACTTC.

The CDR3 here is CASSPRTGTSELFF. CDR3 sequence (DNA): TGTGCCAGCAGCCCCCGTACCGGGACTTCTGAGCTGTTTTTT. The chain employs TRBV7-2 and TRBJ2-2, with D perhaps matching TRBD2 (6 bases). Trimming took off 5 bases at V and 11 bases at J, with 18 bases between the two ends. The CDR3 consists of 14 residues. The V gene's germline CDR1 is SGHTA and CDR2 FQGNSA.

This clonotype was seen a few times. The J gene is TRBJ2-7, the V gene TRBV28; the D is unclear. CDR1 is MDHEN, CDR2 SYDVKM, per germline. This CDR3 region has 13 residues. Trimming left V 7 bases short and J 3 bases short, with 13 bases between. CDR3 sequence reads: CASNPLPHYEQYF. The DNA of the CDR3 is TGTGCCAGCAACCCCCTACCCCACTACGAGCAGTACTTC.

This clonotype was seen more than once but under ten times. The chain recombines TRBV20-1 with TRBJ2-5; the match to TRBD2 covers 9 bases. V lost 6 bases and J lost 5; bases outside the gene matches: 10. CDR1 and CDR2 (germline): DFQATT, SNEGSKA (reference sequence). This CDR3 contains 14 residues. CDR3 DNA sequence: TGCAGTGCACCCCGGCGGGAGGGCGGTGAGACCCAGTACTTC. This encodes CSAPRREGGETQYF.

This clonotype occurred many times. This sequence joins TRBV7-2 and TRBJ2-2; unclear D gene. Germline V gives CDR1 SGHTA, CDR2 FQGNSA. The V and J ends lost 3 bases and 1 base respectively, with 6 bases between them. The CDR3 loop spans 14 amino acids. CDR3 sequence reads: CASSFSGNTGELFF. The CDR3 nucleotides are TGTGCCAGCAGCTTTTCAGGGAACACCGGGGAGCTGTTTTTT. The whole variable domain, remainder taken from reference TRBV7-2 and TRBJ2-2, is GAGVSQSPSNKVTEKGKDVELRCDPISGHTALYWYRQSLGQGLEFLIYFQGNSAPDKSGLPSDRFSAERTGGSVSTLTIQRTQQEDSAVYLCASSFSGNTGELFFGEGSRLTVL.

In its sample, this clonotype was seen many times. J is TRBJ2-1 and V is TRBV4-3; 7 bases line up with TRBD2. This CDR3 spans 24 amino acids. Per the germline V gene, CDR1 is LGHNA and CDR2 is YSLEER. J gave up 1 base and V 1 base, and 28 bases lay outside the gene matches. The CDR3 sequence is CASSQGVWNPRSGRLAGSYNEQFF. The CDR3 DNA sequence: TGCGCCAGCAGCCAAGGGGTTTGGAATCCAAGGTCAGGCCGACTAGCCGGATCCTACAATGAGCAGTTCTTC.

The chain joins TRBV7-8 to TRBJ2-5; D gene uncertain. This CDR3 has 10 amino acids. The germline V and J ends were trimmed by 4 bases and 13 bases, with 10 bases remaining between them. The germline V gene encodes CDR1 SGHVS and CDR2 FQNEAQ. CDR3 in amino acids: CASSSSPSYF. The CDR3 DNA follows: TGTGCCAGCAGCTCCTCACCGTCGTACTTC. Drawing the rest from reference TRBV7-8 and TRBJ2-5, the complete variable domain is GAGVSQSPRYKVAKRGQDVALRCDPISGHVSLFWYQQALGQGPEFLTYFQNEAQLDKSGLPSDRFFAERPEGSVSTLKIQRTQQEDSAVYLCASSSSPSYFGPGTRLLVL.

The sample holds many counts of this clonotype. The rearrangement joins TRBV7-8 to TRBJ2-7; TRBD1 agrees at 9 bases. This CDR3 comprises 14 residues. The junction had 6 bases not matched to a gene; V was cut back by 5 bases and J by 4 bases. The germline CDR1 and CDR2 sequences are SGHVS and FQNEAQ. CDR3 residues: CASSTGTGRYEQYF. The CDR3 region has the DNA TGTGCCAGCAGCACCGGGACAGGGAGGTACGAGCAGTACTTC.

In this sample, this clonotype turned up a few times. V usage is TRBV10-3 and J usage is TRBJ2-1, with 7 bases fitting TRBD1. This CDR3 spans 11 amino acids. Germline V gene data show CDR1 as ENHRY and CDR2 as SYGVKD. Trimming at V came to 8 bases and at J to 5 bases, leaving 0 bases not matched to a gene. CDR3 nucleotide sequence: TGTGCCATCGGACAGGACAATGAGCAGTTCTTC. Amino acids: CAIGQDNEQFF.

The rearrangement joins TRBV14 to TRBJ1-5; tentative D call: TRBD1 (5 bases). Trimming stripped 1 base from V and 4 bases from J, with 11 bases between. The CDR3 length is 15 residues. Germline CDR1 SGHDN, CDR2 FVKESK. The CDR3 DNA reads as TGTGCCAGCAGCCAAGGATCGACAGAGAATCAGCCCCAGCATTTT. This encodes CASSQGSTENQPQHF.

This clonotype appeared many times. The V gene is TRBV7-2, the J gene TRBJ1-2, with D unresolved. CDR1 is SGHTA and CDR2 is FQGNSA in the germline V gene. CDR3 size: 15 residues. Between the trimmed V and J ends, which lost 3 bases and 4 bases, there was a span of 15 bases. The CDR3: CASSFRSGIFYGYTF. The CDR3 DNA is TGTGCCAGCAGCTTCCGGTCAGGTATATTCTATGGCTACACCTTC. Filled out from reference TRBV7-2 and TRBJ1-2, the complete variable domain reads GAGVSQSPSNKVTEKGKDVELRCDPISGHTALYWYRQSLGQGLEFLIYFQGNSAPDKSGLPSDRFSAERTGGSVSTLTIQRTQQEDSAVYLCASSFRSGIFYGYTFGSGTRLTVV.

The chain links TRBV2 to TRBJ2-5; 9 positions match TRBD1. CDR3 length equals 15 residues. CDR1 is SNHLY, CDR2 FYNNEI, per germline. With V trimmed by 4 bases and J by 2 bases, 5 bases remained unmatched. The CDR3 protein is CASSVDRGPQETQYF. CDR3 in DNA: TGTGCCAGCAGTGTGGACAGGGGACCGCAAGAGACCCAGTACTTC.

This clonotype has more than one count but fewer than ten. The CDR3 here is CASSEKDRDTGELFF. The CDR3 DNA is TGTGCCAGCAGCGAGAAGGACAGGGACACCGGGGAGCTGTTTTTT. V gene TRBV5-6 combines with J gene TRBJ2-2; 8 bases match TRBD1. This CDR3 is built from 15 residues. CDR1 is SGHDT, CDR2 YYEEEE, per germline. J gave up 3 bases and V 4 bases, and 5 bases lay outside the gene matches.

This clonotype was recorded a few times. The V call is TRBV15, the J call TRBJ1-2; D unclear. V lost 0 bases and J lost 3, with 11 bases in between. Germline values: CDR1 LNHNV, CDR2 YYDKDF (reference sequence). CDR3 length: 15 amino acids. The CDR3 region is CATSRDLEQYYGYTF. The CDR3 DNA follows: TGTGCCACCAGCAGAGATTTGGAACAGTACTATGGCTACACCTTC.

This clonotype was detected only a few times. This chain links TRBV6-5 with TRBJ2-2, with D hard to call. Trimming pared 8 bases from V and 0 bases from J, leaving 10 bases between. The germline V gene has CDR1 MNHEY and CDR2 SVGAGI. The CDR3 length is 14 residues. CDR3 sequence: CASLGLSNTGELFF. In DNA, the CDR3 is TGTGCCAGCTTAGGGCTATCGAACACCGGGGAGCTGTTTTTT.

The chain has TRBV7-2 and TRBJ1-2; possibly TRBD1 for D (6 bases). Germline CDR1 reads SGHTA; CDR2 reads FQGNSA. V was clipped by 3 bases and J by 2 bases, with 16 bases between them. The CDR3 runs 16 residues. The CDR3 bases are TGTGCCAGCAGCTTCCGGCCCAAAGGACAGAACTATGGCTACACCTTC. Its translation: CASSFRPKGQNYGYTF.